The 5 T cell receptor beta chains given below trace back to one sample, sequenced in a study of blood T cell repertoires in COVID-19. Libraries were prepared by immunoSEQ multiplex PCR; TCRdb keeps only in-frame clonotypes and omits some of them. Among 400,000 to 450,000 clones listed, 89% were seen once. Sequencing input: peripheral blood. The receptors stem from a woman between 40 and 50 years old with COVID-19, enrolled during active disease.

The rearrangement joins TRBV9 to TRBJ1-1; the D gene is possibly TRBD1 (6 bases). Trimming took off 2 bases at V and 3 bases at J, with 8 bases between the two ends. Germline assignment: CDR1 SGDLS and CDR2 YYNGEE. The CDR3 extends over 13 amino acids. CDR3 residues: CASSVQGYTEAFF. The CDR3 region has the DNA TGTGCCAGCAGCGTTCAGGGGTACACTGAAGCTTTCTTT.

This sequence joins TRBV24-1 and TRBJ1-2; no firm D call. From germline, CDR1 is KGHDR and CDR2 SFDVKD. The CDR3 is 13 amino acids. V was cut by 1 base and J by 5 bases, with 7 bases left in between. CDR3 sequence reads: CATSDFGDYGYTF. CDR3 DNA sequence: TGTGCCACCAGTGATTTCGGGGATTATGGCTACACCTTC.

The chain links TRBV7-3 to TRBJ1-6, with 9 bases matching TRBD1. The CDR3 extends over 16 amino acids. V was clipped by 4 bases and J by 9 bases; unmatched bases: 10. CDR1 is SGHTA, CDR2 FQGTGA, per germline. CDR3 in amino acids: CASSSATGGRVSPLHF. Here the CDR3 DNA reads TGTGCCAGCAGCTCCGCGACAGGGGGAAGGGTTTCACCCCTCCACTTT.

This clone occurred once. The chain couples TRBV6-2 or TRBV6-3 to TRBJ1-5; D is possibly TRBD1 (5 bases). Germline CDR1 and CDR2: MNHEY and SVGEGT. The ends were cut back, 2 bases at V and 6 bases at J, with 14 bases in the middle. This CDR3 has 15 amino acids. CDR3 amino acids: CASSYTGGLRQPQHF. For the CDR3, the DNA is TGTGCCAGCAGTTACACAGGAGGGCTCCGTCAGCCCCAGCATTTT.

The CDR3 here is CASRPQGSNTEAFF. CDR3 DNA: TGCGCCAGCAGGCCCCAGGGATCTAACACTGAAGCTTTCTTT. The gene calls are TRBV5-1 and TRBJ1-1; a possible D gene is TRBD1 (5 bases). With 5 bases removed from V and 2 bases from J, the gap between germline ends came to 13 bases. The length of the CDR3 is 14 residues. Looked up from germline, CDR1 is SGHRS and CDR2 is YFSETQ.